Below are 18 T cell receptor beta chains sequenced from a single sample in a study of control samples from healthy donors and cancer patients. TCRdb keeps only in-frame clones here, not all; method: immunoSEQ multiplex PCR. This table holds more than 95,000 clones, roughly four fifths found once. The sample was blood. These TCRs come from a woman aged 50 to 60 in good health.

This clone has a handful of counts. The V gene is TRBV3-1 (or the pseudogene TRBV3-2), the J gene TRBJ1-1, with D unclear. This CDR3 spans 13 amino acids. The V gene lost 3 bases and the J gene lost 3 bases, with 8 bases spanning the gap. Germline V gives CDR1 LGHDT, CDR2 YNNKEL (reference sequence). The CDR3 nucleotides read TGTGCCAGCAGCCACCGACCGTACACTGAAGCTTTCTTT. This encodes CASSHRPYTEAFF.

This clone was recorded a few times. The chain uses TRBV5-4 and TRBJ2-2; TRBD1 matches at 7 bases. Germline V lookup: CDR1 SGHNT, CDR2 YYREEE (reference sequence). There are 15 residues in the CDR3. Trimming cost V 3 bases and J 0 bases; bases outside gene matches: 2. For the CDR3, the DNA is TGTGCCAGCAGCTCCGGGACAGCGAACACCGGGGAGCTGTTTTTT. Translating gives CASSSGTANTGELFF.

This chain uses TRBV6-2 or TRBV6-3 with TRBJ2-3; 8 bases map to TRBD1. J was trimmed by 3 bases and V by 5 bases; bases with no gene match: 4. The germline CDR1 and CDR2 sequences are MNHEY and SVGEGT. The CDR3 runs to 14 residues. The DNA for the CDR3 is TGTGCCAGCAGTCCGTGGACAGGGACAGATACGCAGTATTTT. This translates into CASSPWTGTDTQYF.

V gene TRBV4-3 combines with J gene TRBJ2-1; 12 bases are a match to TRBD2. With 4 bases clipped from V and 1 base from J, the junction kept 2 bases outside the gene matches. Germline lookup yields CDR1 LGHNA and CDR2 YSLEER. The CDR3 covers 16 residues. DNA of the CDR3: TGCGCCAGCAGCCGTACTAGCGGGAGGTCCTACAATGAGCAGTTCTTC. Its translation is CASSRTSGRSYNEQFF.

This clone has at least ten counts. J is TRBJ2-1 and V is TRBV19; 12 nucleotides line up with TRBD2. The CDR3 runs to 16 residues. Trimming cost V 3 bases and J 6 bases; bases outside gene matches: 6. Germline loops: CDR1 LNHDA, CDR2 SQIVND (reference sequence). CDR3: CASSIQTSGSGNEQFF. The CDR3 region has the DNA TGTGCCAGTAGTATCCAGACTAGCGGGAGTGGCAATGAGCAGTTCTTC.

The chain joins TRBV5-6 to TRBJ1-2, with a possible D match to TRBD1 (5 bases). The V gene's germline CDR1 is SGHDT and CDR2 YYEEEE. V was clipped by 5 bases and J by 5 bases, with 13 bases between them. This CDR3 is 13 amino acids long. CDR3 coding DNA: TGTGCCAGCAGTTCACAGGCGGCATATGGCTACACCTTC. Translated, it gives CASSSQAAYGYTF.

This clone was detected only once. This sequence joins TRBV7-3 and TRBJ2-1, with TRBD2 matching over 15 bases. V dropped 5 bases and J dropped 5; count of bases not matched to a gene: 4. The V gene's germline CDR1 is SGHTA and CDR2 FQGTGA. The length of the CDR3 is 16 residues. This CDR3 reads CASSRGLAGGDNEQFF. CDR3 DNA: TGTGCCAGCAGCCGCGGACTAGCGGGAGGGGACAATGAGCAGTTCTTC.

The chain is built from TRBV7-2 and TRBJ2-7; no definite D call. The V gene's germline CDR1 is SGHTA and CDR2 FQGNSA. Trimming took off 1 base at V and 1 base at J, with 5 bases between the two ends. The CDR3 contains 13 residues. CDR3 bases: TGTGCCAGCAGCTTAGATGGGTCCTACGAGCAGTACTTC. This sequence encodes CASSLDGSYEQYF.

The CDR3 loop is CASSLDRQTEQFF. For the CDR3, the DNA is TGTGCCAGCAGCTTAGATCGACAGACTGAGCAGTTCTTC. The gene calls are TRBV11-3 and TRBJ2-1; possible D gene TRBD1, 5 bases. The CDR3 spans 13 residues. Trimming left V 0 bases short and J 9 bases short, with 9 bases between. CDR1 SGHNT and CDR2 YENEEA come from the germline V gene.

The gene calls are TRBV5-1 and TRBJ2-1; no clear D. This CDR3 contains 13 residues. V lost 0 bases and J lost 5, with 6 bases in between. Germline assignment: CDR1 SGHRS and CDR2 YFSETQ. The CDR3 is CASSLGLHNEQFF. The CDR3 DNA reads as TGCGCCAGCAGCTTGGGCCTCCACAATGAGCAGTTCTTC.

The chain uses TRBV14 and TRBJ2-5; TRBD2 matches at 7 bases. Per germline, CDR1 SGHDN and CDR2 FVKESK. This CDR3 contains 14 residues. J was trimmed by 1 base and V by 1 base; bases with no gene match: 0. This chain's CDR3 is CASSQGGGQETQYF. The CDR3 DNA reads TGTGCCAGCAGCCAAGGCGGGGGCCAAGAGACCCAGTACTTC.

This chain uses TRBV9 with TRBJ2-2; possible D gene TRBD1, 6 bases. Germline lookup yields CDR1 SGDLS and CDR2 YYNGEE. The CDR3 spans 14 residues. V was cut by 1 base and J by 4 bases, with 8 bases left in between. The CDR3 loop is CASSVLGGTGELFF. The DNA for the CDR3 is TGTGCCAGCAGCGTATTAGGGGGCACCGGGGAGCTGTTTTTT. The whole variable domain, filled in from reference TRBV9 and TRBJ2-2, reads DSGVTQTPKHLITATGQRVTLRCSPRSGDLSVYWYQQSLDQGLQFLIQYYNGEERAKGNILERFSAQQFPDLHSELNLSSLELGDSALYFCASSVLGGTGELFFGEGSRLTVL.

The chain employs TRBV28 and TRBJ1-3; D call uncertain. This CDR3 contains 13 residues. Germline V gives CDR1 MDHEN, CDR2 SYDVKM. The V end was cut by 8 bases, the J end by 0 bases, with 8 bases between. CDR3 nucleotides: TGTGCCAGCGTTACAAGCTCTGGAAACACCATATATTTT. It translates to CASVTSSGNTIYF.

The count of this clone is one. V usage is TRBV6-5 and J usage is TRBJ2-1, with 8 bases that match TRBD1. There are 12 residues in the CDR3. Trimming at V came to 6 bases and at J to 10 bases, leaving 5 bases not matched to a gene. The germline gives CDR1 MNHEY, CDR2 SVGAGI. Written as DNA, the CDR3 is TGTGCCAGCAGCCAGGGGGCAAGGGAGCAGTTCTTC. Its protein product is CASSQGAREQFF.

This chain connects TRBV18 to TRBJ2-7; 7 nucleotides line up with TRBD2. Germline assignment: CDR1 KGHSH and CDR2 LQKENI. The CDR3 covers 12 residues. Trimming cost V 1 base and J 6 bases; bases outside gene matches: 0. In DNA form, the CDR3 reads TGTGCCAGCTCACCACTAGCGGGCGAGCAGTACTTC. This gives the protein CASSPLAGEQYF.

V is TRBV6-2 or TRBV6-3 and J is TRBJ2-4; 9 nucleotides agree with TRBD1. Germline V gene data show CDR1 as MNHEY and CDR2 as SVGEGT. V was clipped by 5 bases and J by 6 bases; unmatched bases: 11. The CDR3 consists of 16 residues. The CDR3 protein is CASSPQGANWGNIQYF. CDR3 nucleotides: TGTGCCAGCAGTCCACAGGGGGCTAATTGGGGAAACATTCAGTACTTC.

This clone was seen just once. This chain joins TRBV27 and TRBJ2-1; the match to TRBD2 covers 12 bases. Germline V gene sequence: CDR1 MNHEY, CDR2 SMNVEV (reference sequence). V shed 6 bases, J shed 9 bases, and the junction held 6 bases outside the gene matches. This CDR3 has 14 residues. The CDR3 DNA follows: TGTGCCAGCAGGTCTAGCGGGGGGGCTGCTGAGCAGTTCTTC. Protein product: CASRSSGGAAEQFF.

This clone was seen only a few times. The rearrangement uses TRBV4-1 and TRBJ2-5, with TRBD1 matching 11 bases. The V segment lost 0 bases and the J segment 4 bases; nucleotides outside the gene matches: 4. Germline-derived CDR1 and CDR2 are MGHRA and YSYEKL. The CDR3 is made up of 16 amino acids. The CDR3 DNA is TGCGCCAGCAGCCAAGAAGGGACAGGGGGGCTAGAGACCCAGTACTTC. Amino acids: CASSQEGTGGLETQYF.